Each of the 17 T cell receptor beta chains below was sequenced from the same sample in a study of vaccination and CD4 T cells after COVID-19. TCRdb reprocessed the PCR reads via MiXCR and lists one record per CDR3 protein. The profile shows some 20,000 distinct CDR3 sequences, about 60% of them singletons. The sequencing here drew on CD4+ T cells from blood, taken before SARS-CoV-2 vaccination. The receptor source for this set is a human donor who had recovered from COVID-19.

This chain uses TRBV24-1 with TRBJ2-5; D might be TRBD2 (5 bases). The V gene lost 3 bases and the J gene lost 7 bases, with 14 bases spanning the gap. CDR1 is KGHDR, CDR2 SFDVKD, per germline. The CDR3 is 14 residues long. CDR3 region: CATSDAGIARTQYF. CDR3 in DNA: TGTGCCACCAGTGATGCCGGGATCGCACGGACCCAGTACTTC.

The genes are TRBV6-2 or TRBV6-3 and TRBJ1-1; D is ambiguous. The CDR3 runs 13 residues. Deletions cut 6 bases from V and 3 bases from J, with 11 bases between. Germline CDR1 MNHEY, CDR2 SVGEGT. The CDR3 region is CASSSRRDTEAFF. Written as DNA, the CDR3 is TGTGCCAGCAGCTCACGGAGAGACACTGAAGCTTTCTTT.

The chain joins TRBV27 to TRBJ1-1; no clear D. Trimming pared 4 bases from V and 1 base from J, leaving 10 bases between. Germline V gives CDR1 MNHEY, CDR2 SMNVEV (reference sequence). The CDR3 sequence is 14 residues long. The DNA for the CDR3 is TGTGCCAGCAGTTACAACGCCCAGAACACTGAAGCTTTCTTT. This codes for CASSYNAQNTEAFF.

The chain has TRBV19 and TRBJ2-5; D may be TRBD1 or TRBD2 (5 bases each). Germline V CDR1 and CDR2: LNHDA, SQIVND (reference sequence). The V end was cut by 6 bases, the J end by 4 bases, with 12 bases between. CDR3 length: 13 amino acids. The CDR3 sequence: CASRMGVTETQYF. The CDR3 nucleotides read TGTGCCAGTAGAATGGGGGTCACAGAGACCCAGTACTTC.

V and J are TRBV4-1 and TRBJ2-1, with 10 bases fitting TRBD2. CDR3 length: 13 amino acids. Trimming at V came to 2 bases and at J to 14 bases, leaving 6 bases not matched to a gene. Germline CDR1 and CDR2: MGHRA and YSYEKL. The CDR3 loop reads CASSQSRAGGEFF. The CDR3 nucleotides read TGCGCCAGCAGCCAAAGCCGAGCGGGAGGGGAGTTCTTC.

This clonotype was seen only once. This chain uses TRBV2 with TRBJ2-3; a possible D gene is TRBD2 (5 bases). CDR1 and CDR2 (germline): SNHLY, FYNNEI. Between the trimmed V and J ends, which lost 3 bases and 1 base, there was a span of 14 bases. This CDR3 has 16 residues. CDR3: CASSEEAAPRTDTQYF. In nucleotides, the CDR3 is TGTGCCAGCAGTGAGGAAGCGGCTCCACGCACAGATACGCAGTATTTT.

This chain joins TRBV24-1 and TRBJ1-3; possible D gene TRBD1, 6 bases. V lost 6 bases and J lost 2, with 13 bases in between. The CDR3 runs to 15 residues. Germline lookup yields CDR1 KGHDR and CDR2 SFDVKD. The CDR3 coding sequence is TGTGCCACCAGTTCGGGACAAATCCCTGGAAACACCATATATTTT. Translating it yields CATSSGQIPGNTIYF.

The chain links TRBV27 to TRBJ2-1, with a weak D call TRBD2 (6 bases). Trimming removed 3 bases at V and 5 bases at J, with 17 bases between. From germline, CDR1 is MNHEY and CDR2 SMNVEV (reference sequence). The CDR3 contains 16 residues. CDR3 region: CASSFRVWGVDNEQFF. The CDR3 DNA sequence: TGTGCCAGCAGTTTCAGGGTTTGGGGGGTGGACAATGAGCAGTTCTTC.

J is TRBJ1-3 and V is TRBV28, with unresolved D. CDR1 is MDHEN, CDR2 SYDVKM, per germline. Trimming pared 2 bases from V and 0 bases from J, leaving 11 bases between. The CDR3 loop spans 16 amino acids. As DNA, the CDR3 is TGTGCCAGCAGTTTAAAGGGAGTGTACTCTGGAAACACCATATATTTT. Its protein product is CASSLKGVYSGNTIYF.

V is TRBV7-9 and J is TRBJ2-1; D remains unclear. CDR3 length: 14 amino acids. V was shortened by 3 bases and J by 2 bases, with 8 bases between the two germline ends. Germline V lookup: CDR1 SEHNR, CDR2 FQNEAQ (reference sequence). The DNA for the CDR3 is TGTGCCAGCAGCTTTAGGGCTCCCTACAATGAGCAGTTCTTC. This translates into CASSFRAPYNEQFF.

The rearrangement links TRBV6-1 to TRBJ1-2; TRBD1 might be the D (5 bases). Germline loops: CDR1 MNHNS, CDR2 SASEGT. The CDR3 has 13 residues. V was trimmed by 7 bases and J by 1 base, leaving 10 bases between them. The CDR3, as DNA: TGTGCCAGCACCAAAGGGGATAACTATGGCTACACCTTC. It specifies CASTKGDNYGYTF.

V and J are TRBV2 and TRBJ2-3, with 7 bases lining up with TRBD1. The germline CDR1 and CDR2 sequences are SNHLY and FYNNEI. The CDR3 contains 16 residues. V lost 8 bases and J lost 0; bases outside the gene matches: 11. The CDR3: CASGTGTDSSTDTQYF. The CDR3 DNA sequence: TGTGCCAGCGGAACCGGGACAGACTCTAGCACAGATACGCAGTATTTT.

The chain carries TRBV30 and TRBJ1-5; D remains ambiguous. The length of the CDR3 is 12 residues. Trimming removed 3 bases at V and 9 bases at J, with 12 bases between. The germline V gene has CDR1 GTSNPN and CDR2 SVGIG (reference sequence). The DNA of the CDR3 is TGTGCCTGGAGGGCCCCCGGTGGGCCCCAGCATTTT. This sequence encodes CAWRAPGGPQHF.

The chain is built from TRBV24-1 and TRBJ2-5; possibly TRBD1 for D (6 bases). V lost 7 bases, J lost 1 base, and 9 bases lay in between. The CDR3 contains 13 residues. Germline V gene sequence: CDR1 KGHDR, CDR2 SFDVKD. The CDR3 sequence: CATSTGPQETQYF. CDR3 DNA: TGTGCCACCAGCACAGGGCCCCAAGAGACCCAGTACTTC.

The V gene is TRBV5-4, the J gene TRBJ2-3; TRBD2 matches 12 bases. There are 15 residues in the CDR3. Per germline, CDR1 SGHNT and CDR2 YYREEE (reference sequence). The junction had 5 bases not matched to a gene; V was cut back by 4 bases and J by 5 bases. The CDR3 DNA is TGTGCCAGCAGCGCGACTAGCGGGAGTGGAGATACGCAGTATTTT. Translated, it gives CASSATSGSGDTQYF.

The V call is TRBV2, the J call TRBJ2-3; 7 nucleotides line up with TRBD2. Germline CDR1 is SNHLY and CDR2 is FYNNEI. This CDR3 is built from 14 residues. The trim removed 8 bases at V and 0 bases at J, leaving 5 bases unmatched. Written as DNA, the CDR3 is TGTGCCAGCTCAAAAGCGGGGAGCACAGATACGCAGTATTTT. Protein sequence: CASSKAGSTDTQYF. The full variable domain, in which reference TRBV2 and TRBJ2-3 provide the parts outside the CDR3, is EPEVTQTPSHQVTQMGQEVILRCVPISNHLYFYWYRQILGQKVEFLVSFYNNEISEKSEIFDDQFSVERPDGSNFTLKIRSTKLEDSAMYFCASSKAGSTDTQYFGPGTRLTVL.

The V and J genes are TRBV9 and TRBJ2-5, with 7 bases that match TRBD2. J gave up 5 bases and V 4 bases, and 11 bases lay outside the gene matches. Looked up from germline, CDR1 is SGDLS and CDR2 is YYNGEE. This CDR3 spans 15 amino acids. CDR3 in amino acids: CASSPPGWRGETQYF. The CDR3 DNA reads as TGTGCCAGCAGCCCCCCGGGGTGGCGGGGGGAGACCCAGTACTTC.